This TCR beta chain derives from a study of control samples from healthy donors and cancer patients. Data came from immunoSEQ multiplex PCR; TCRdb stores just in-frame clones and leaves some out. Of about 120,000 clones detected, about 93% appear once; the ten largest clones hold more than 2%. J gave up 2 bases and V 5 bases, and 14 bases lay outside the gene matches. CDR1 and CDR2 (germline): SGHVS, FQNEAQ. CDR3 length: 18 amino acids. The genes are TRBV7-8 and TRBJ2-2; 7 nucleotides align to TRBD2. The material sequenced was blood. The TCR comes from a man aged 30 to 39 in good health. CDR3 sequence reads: CASSPSAPGLLNTGELFF. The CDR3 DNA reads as TGTGCCAGCAGCCCCAGTGCCCCGGGACTACTCAACACCGGGGAGCTGTTTTTT.